The rows below give T cell receptor beta chains drawn from one sample of a study of blood T cell repertoires in COVID-19. Assay: immunoSEQ multiplex PCR; the TCRdb copy retains only in-frame clones and omits some. The table has around 40,000 clones, around 86% seen once. The sequenced material came from peripheral blood. These TCRs come from a man in his fifties or sixties with active or convalescent COVID-19. Each CDR3 is given with its conserved first and last residue.

TRBV9	TRBJ1-3	17	CASSATSRAISGNTIYF
TRBV5-1	TRBJ1-1	18	CASSLAWAGQEMNTEAFF
TRBV6-5	TRBJ1-4	13	CASNAATNEKLFF
TRBV5-8	TRBJ1-2	15	CASSPPEGVQNGYTF
TRBV3-1/TRBV3-2	TRBJ2-5	13	CASSRRRRETQYF
TRBV5-4	TRBJ2-5	13	CASSPPRGETQYF
TRBV15	TRBJ2-1	16	CATSQTPRQNYNEQFF
TRBV5-4	TRBJ2-3	15	CASSDKGGGTDTQYF
TRBV28	TRBJ1-1	12	CASRQGSTEAFF
TRBV28	TRBJ2-1	17	CASSPVGGRTYGGEQFF
TRBV4-1	TRBJ1-2	13	CASSQEEGAGYTF
TRBV27	TRBJ2-1	13	CASRLAEWNEQFF
TRBV5-1	TRBJ2-5	12	CASSNPRETQYF
TRBV5-1	TRBJ1-2	13	CASSLSQNYGYTF
TRBV7-3	TRBJ2-1	16	CASSPVASGSYNEQFF
TRBV3-1/TRBV3-2	TRBJ1-5	16	CASSQAGQGGNQPQHF
TRBV5-6	TRBJ1-1	14	CASSFRDSGTEAFF
TRBV3-1/TRBV3-2	TRBJ2-1	14	CASSPSPAYNEQFF
TRBV2	TRBJ1-2	14	CASSEAARGLGYTF
TRBV4-1	TRBJ2-7	14	CASSSSGTSYEQYF
TRBV5-1	TRBJ1-5	14	CASSLGQSNQPQHF
TRBV19	TRBJ2-1	14	CASRSGRSYNEQFF
TRBV30	TRBJ1-2	13	CAWTLGPAWGYTF
TRBV18	TRBJ1-1	15	CASSPPSLGEAEAFF
TRBV5-4	TRBJ1-3	16	CASSLGQEPSGNTIYF
TRBV15	TRBJ1-1	14	CATSRVGGSTEAFF
TRBV3-1/TRBV3-2	TRBJ1-4	14	CASSPTGAGEKLFF
TRBV18	TRBJ1-5	13	CASSEDRDQPQHF
TRBV6-5	TRBJ1-5	12	CASSNGNQPQHF